This T cell receptor beta chain was identified in a study of shared clonotypes between healthy human individuals. Deep-level assay runs were performed. Approximately 30,000 T cell genomes (approximately 0.2 ug DNA) went into each sorted-subset replicate. Produced via immunoSEQ multiplex PCR; TCRdb's table is partial and in-frame only. The sample contains 2 million to 3 million clones, 93% of which appear only once. This TCR was recovered from a man between 18 and 35 years old in good health. Some clones in this sample may be carry-over from other donors' samples. The sample consisted of naive CD4+ T cells from PBMCs. Subset of the sample: CD45RA+ positively selected.

The CDR3 DNA reads TGTGCCAGCAGTGACTGGGGGCCAGGCACCGGGGAGCTGTTTTTT. This translates into CASSDWGPGTGELFF. The rearrangement joins TRBV6-4 to TRBJ2-2; tentative D call: TRBD1 (6 bases). The CDR3 runs 15 residues. Germline loops: CDR1 MRHNA, CDR2 SNTAGT. V was clipped by 1 base and J by 4 bases, with 10 bases between them.